The rows below give T cell receptor beta chains drawn from one sample of a study. TCRdb reprocessed the multiplex PCR reads via MiXCR and lists one record per CDR3 protein. This sample has roughly 2,000 distinct CDR3 sequences, with less than 20% found just once. Specimen: Tregs sorted from blood. Receptors originate from a female donor with breast cancer. The CDR3 runs from the conserved cysteine through the conserved F or W. Each record gives: D gene, clone size, V gene, J gene, CDR3 DNA, CDR3 protein. D genes are given only for firm matches. Size values are once, few and many counts, or a class for expanded clones, and some rows have none.

-	medium-sized	TRBV12-3/TRBV12-4	TRBJ1-2	TGTGCCAGCAGTTTGCACAACTATGGCTACACCTTC	CASSLHNYGYTF
-	-	TRBV12-3/TRBV12-4	TRBJ1-2	TGTGCCAGTAGTTCATATACCTATGGCTACACCTTC	CASSSYTYGYTF
-	medium-sized	TRBV12-3/TRBV12-4	TRBJ1-2	TGTGCCAGCAGTCCTGTGACAACTACTAACTATGGCTACACCTTC	CASSPVTTTNYGYTF
-	medium-sized	TRBV12-3/TRBV12-4	TRBJ1-2	TGTGCCAGCAGTTTGGGCAGCCGGAGCAGGTTTACCTATGGCTACACCTTC	CASSLGSRSRFTYGYTF
-	medium-sized	TRBV12-3/TRBV12-4	TRBJ1-2	TGTGCCAGCAACCCCGGGGCCCGCTATGGCTACACCTTC	CASNPGARYGYTF
-	medium-sized	TRBV12-3/TRBV12-4	TRBJ1-2	TGTGCCAGCAGCCCGGCCGGGACACATTATGGCTACACCTTC	CASSPAGTHYGYTF
-	medium-sized	TRBV12-3/TRBV12-4	TRBJ1-2	TGTGCCAGCACCGTCTCGGACGTTCGAACTAATGGCTACACCTTC	CASTVSDVRTNGYTF
TRBD1	medium-sized	TRBV12-3/TRBV12-4	TRBJ1-2	TGTGCCAGCAGTCCGACAGGGGTATCGCCGCTTGATGGCTACACCTTC	CASSPTGVSPLDGYTF
TRBD1	medium-sized	TRBV12-3/TRBV12-4	TRBJ1-2	TGTGCCAGCAGTAGTACCCAGACAGGGGCTGGAACTAACTATGGCTACACCTTC	CASSSTQTGAGTNYGYTF
-	medium-sized	TRBV12-3/TRBV12-4	TRBJ1-2	TGTGCCAGCAGTTTAGCGGAGGGTCAGTCCTTTAACTATGGCTACACCTTC	CASSLAEGQSFNYGYTF
TRBD1	medium-sized	TRBV12-3/TRBV12-4	TRBJ1-2	TGTGCCAGCAGTCCCGACAGGGATACTAACTATGGCTACACCTTC	CASSPDRDTNYGYTF
-	medium-sized	TRBV12-3/TRBV12-4	TRBJ1-2	TGTGCCAGCAGTTCGGGGAACTATGGCTACACCTTC	CASSSGNYGYTF
TRBD1	large	TRBV12-3/TRBV12-4	TRBJ1-2	TGTGCCAGCGGGTCGGTGACAGGGGACTACACCTTC	CASGSVTGDYTF
-	-	TRBV12-3/TRBV12-4	TRBJ1-2	TGTGCCAGCAGTATCTGGAGGCTTCACTATGGCTACACCTTC	CASSIWRLHYGYTF
-	-	TRBV12-3/TRBV12-4	TRBJ1-2	TGTGCCAGCAGTTCTTCTCAGAGCGTGCTGTATGGCTACACCTTC	CASSSSQSVLYGYTF
TRBD1	medium-sized	TRBV12-3/TRBV12-4	TRBJ1-2	TGTGCCAGCAGCGGGACAGTCCTACCAGGGGACTATGGCTACACCTTC	CASSGTVLPGDYGYTF
TRBD1	medium-sized	TRBV12-3/TRBV12-4	TRBJ1-2	TGTGCCAGCAGTCAAACCGGGACAGGGACCTATGGCTACACCTTC	CASSQTGTGTYGYTF
-	few	TRBV12-3/TRBV12-4	TRBJ1-2	TGTGCCAGCAGTTTAGACAGGGAGCTAGGTCGCTATGGCTACACCTTC	CASSLDRELGRYGYTF
-	-	TRBV12-3/TRBV12-4	TRBJ1-1	TGTGCCAGCATTGGGACTTACGCTTTCTTT	CASIGTYAFF
-	medium-sized	TRBV12-3/TRBV12-4	TRBJ1-2	TGTGCCAGCACCCGGGACGCCTACGACTACACCTTC	CASTRDAYDYTF
-	medium-sized	TRBV12-3/TRBV12-4	TRBJ1-2	TGTGCCAGCAGTGCGGACAATTACTATGGCTACACCTTC	CASSADNYYGYTF
TRBD1	medium-sized	TRBV12-3/TRBV12-4	TRBJ1-2	TGTGCCAGCAGTTTAGCAACGGGACAGACCCGCTATGGCTACACCTTC	CASSLATGQTRYGYTF
-	medium-sized	TRBV12-3/TRBV12-4	TRBJ1-2	TGTGCCAGCAGTTTTCGGGTGGCAGACTATGGCTACACCTTC	CASSFRVADYGYTF
-	medium-sized	TRBV12-3/TRBV12-4	TRBJ1-2	TGTGCCAGCAGTTTGACAAGATCCTATGGCTACACCTTC	CASSLTRSYGYTF
-	medium-sized	TRBV12-3/TRBV12-4	TRBJ1-2	TGTGCCAGCAGGGACCTACTATCTAACTATGGCTACACCTTC	CASRDLLSNYGYTF
-	medium-sized	TRBV12-3/TRBV12-4	TRBJ1-2	TGTGCCAGCAATAATGGCCACTCCGGGGAGGGCTACACCTTC	CASNNGHSGEGYTF
-	-	TRBV12-3/TRBV12-4	TRBJ1-2	TGTGCCAGCAGTGTCTTCACGATGGCTAACTATGGCTACACCTTC	CASSVFTMANYGYTF
-	medium-sized	TRBV12-3/TRBV12-4	TRBJ1-2	TGTGCCAGCAGTTTACTAGGTTCCGCGGGTTCTAACTATGGCTACACCTTC	CASSLLGSAGSNYGYTF
-	medium-sized	TRBV12-3/TRBV12-4	TRBJ1-2	TGTGCCAGCAGCAGTTTCAGGGGCTATGGCTACACCTTC	CASSSFRGYGYTF
-	many	TRBV12-3/TRBV12-4	TRBJ1-2	TGTGCCAGCAGTTTGAGGGCCACGTATGGCTACACCTTC	CASSLRATYGYTF
-	large	TRBV12-3/TRBV12-4	TRBJ1-2	TGTGCCAGCATTTCGAGAAACTATGGCTACACCTTC	CASISRNYGYTF
TRBD1	hyperexpanded	TRBV12-3/TRBV12-4	TRBJ1-2	TGTGCCAGCAACCAGAGGACAGGGGAGTACACCTTC	CASNQRTGEYTF
-	medium-sized	TRBV12-3/TRBV12-4	TRBJ1-2	TGTGCCAGCACCTTCGGGAATTATGGCTACACCTTC	CASTFGNYGYTF
TRBD1	medium-sized	TRBV12-3/TRBV12-4	TRBJ1-2	TGTGCCAGCAGTGGACAGGCGGAGGGCTATGGCTACACCTTC	CASSGQAEGYGYTF
-	medium-sized	TRBV12-3/TRBV12-4	TRBJ1-2	TGTGCCAGCAGGTCCGGTGAGGGGTTGGACTATGGCTACACCTTC	CASRSGEGLDYGYTF